The entry below describes one T cell receptor (beta chain). Distinct nucleotide sequences in the sample also encode this CDR3. The data derive from a study of blood T cell repertoires in COVID-19. Study-wide context: COVID-19 samples from acute and convalescent phases originated in the United States, Italy and Spain. PBMCs, B-cell-depleted T cells, or T cells provided the cDNA or gDNA that made up the material.

As handled by the study authors: Scientists estimated how many nucleated cells there were by amplifying reference gene primers. The repertoire was sequenced with immunoSEQ multiplex PCR; TCRdb's copy has only in-frame clones and lacks some. V and J calls plus clone size are reproduced from that table; the DNA served to infer D and trimming. The sample holds a few hundred thousand clones; around 84% are singletons and the top ten take approximately 4%. Ages ranged from about 18 to 100 years, with residence in about two dozen US areas. The germline V gene encodes CDR1 SGHRS and CDR2 YFSETQ. The CDR3 is 15 residues long. The ends lost 4 bases at V and 6 bases at J; junction bases unmatched: 10.

The sequence was collected from a man aged 30-40 years with acute COVID-19. Sequencing input: PBMCs or T cells enriched from blood (not recorded which). The chain is built from TRBV5-1 and TRBJ2-1, with 7 bases that match TRBD1. CDR3 region: CASSHSTTGSNEQFF. The CDR3 DNA reads as TGCGCCAGCAGCCATTCCACGACAGGGTCCAATGAGCAGTTCTTC.